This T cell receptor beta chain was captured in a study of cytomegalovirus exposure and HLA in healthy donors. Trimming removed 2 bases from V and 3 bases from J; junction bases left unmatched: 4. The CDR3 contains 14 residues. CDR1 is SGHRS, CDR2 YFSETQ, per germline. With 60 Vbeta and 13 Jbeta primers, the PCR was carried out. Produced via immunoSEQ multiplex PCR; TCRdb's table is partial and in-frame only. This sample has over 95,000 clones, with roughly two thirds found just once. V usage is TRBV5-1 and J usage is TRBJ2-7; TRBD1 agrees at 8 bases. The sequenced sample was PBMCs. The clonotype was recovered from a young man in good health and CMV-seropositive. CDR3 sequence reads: CASSFGTGLYEQYF. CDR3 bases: TGCGCCAGCAGCTTCGGGACAGGACTCTACGAGCAGTACTTC.